This is a list of T cell receptor beta chains from one sample in a study of a mutant IDH1 vaccine in newly diagnosed glioma. The antigens for these receptors are not known. Clones were read by immunoSEQ multiplex PCR, and TCRdb kept only the in-frame ones, dropping some. This table has some 60,000 clones, about 90% appearing once. This specimen was PBMCs, taken from a glioma patient whose treatment included an IDH1 peptide vaccine. The receptors originated from a middle-aged man with glioma. The CDR3 runs from the conserved cysteine through the conserved F or W. The D gene is left open where the match is weak. Expanded clones are given a class, and other clones once, few, many or no size at all.

-	TRBV27	TRBD1	TRBJ2-7	CASRIGQGAAYEQYF	TGTGCCAGCAGAATCGGACAGGGGGCTGCCTACGAGCAGTACTTC
-	TRBV7-9	-	TRBJ2-2	CASSHKPPGGPTGELFF	TGTGCCAGCAGCCATAAGCCCCCCGGGGGGCCCACCGGGGAGCTGTTTTTT
-	TRBV9	-	TRBJ1-5	CASSVGGSWAPQHF	TGTGCCAGCAGCGTAGGAGGTAGCTGGGCGCCCCAGCATTTT
-	TRBV19	-	TRBJ1-5	CASGNSYSNQPQHF	TGTGCCAGTGGAAACAGTTATAGCAATCAGCCCCAGCATTTT
-	TRBV28	TRBD1	TRBJ2-1	CASSATGVNYNEQFF	TGTGCCAGCAGCGCGACAGGGGTTAACTACAATGAGCAGTTCTTC
-	TRBV28	-	TRBJ1-3	CASGPETVRNTIYF	TGTGCCAGCGGGCCTGAGACAGTGAGAAACACCATATATTTT
-	TRBV5-1	-	TRBJ2-1	CASSLLMEMGEQFF	TGCGCCAGCAGCTTGCTGATGGAGATGGGGGAGCAGTTCTTC
-	TRBV19	-	TRBJ1-1	CASSIRGTEAFF	TGTGCCAGTAGTATAAGAGGCACTGAAGCTTTCTTT
-	TRBV7-3	-	TRBJ2-3	CASSFRQATDTQYF	TGTGCCAGCAGCTTCCGGCAGGCCACAGATACGCAGTATTTT
-	TRBV6-5	-	TRBJ2-5	CASSHIQETQYF	TGTGCCAGCAGTCACATCCAGGAGACCCAGTACTTC
-	TRBV6-5	-	TRBJ2-4	CASSSTTVAKNIQYF	TGTGCCAGCAGTTCCACGACAGTAGCCAAAAACATTCAGTACTTC
few	TRBV11-1	-	TRBJ2-2	CASSLGLANAGELFF	TGTGCCAGCAGCTTAGGATTAGCGAACGCCGGGGAGCTGTTTTTT
few	TRBV6-4	-	TRBJ2-3	CASSRAGRTDTQYF	TGTGCCAGCAGTAGGGCGGGGAGGACAGATACGCAGTATTTT
-	TRBV7-2	TRBD2	TRBJ2-7	CASSPTSATTYEQYF	TGTGCCAGCAGCCCGACTAGCGCGACGACCTACGAGCAGTACTTC
-	TRBV5-6	-	TRBJ2-7	CASSSIFTGGSEQYF	TGTGCCAGCAGCTCTATATTCACGGGTGGCTCCGAGCAGTACTTC
-	TRBV9	-	TRBJ2-2	CASSVGTVLNTGELFF	TGTGCCAGCAGCGTAGGAACAGTTTTAAACACCGGGGAGCTGTTTTTT
few	TRBV18	TRBD1	TRBJ1-1	CASSPGQGNTEAFF	TGTGCCAGCTCACCGGGACAGGGAAACACTGAAGCTTTCTTT
-	TRBV6-5	-	TRBJ2-1	CASSYSQGTIVSEQFF	TGTGCCAGCAGTTACTCGCAGGGGACAATAGTGAGTGAGCAGTTCTTC
-	TRBV14	-	TRBJ2-7	CASSQGGEQYF	TGTGCCAGCAGCCAAGGGGGAGAGCAGTACTTC
-	TRBV10-3	TRBD2	TRBJ2-5	CAISLGGLQETQYF	TGTGCCATCAGCCTCGGGGGACTACAAGAGACCCAGTACTTC
-	TRBV4-1	TRBD2	TRBJ2-3	CASSSTSGLTDTQYF	TGCGCCAGCAGCTCGACTAGCGGGCTCACAGATACGCAGTATTTT
-	TRBV5-1	-	TRBJ2-3	CASSWAADTQYF	TGCGCCAGCAGCTGGGCGGCAGATACGCAGTATTTT
-	TRBV19	-	TRBJ1-5	CASNGQPQHF	TGTGCCAGTAACGGACAGCCCCAGCATTTT
-	TRBV7-2	-	TRBJ1-5	CASSLTSREQPQHF	TGTGCCAGCAGCTTAACTTCCCGGGAGCAGCCCCAGCATTTT
-	TRBV2	TRBD1	TRBJ1-2	CASKAEGAFSYGYTF	TGTGCCAGCAAGGCCGAGGGGGCTTTCTCTTATGGCTACACCTTC
-	TRBV19	-	TRBJ2-7	CASSIQGNYEQYF	TGTGCCAGTAGTATCCAAGGGAATTACGAGCAGTACTTC
once	TRBV7-2	-	TRBJ2-7	CASSEDPQGIYEQYF	TGTGCCAGCAGCGAAGACCCACAGGGTATCTACGAGCAGTACTTC
-	TRBV5-1	-	TRBJ2-1	CASSTYPRDDNEQFF	TGCGCCAGCAGTACTTACCCCCGGGACGACAATGAGCAGTTCTTC
-	TRBV7-6	-	TRBJ1-5	CASSETGNQPQHF	TGTGCCAGCAGCGAGACGGGCAATCAGCCCCAGCATTTT
-	TRBV6-1	TRBD2	TRBJ2-1	CASSEGLAGGPYNEQFF	TGTGCCAGCAGTGAAGGACTAGCGGGAGGGCCCTACAATGAGCAGTTCTTC
-	TRBV9	TRBD2	TRBJ2-1	CASSARLAGFGNEQFF	TGTGCCAGCAGCGCTCGACTAGCGGGATTCGGGAATGAGCAGTTCTTC
-	TRBV7-2	-	TRBJ1-3	CASSFNTIQGPDPLRPLYF	TGTGCCAGCAGCTTCAATACCATACAGGGCCCCGACCCTTTACGACCATTATATTTT